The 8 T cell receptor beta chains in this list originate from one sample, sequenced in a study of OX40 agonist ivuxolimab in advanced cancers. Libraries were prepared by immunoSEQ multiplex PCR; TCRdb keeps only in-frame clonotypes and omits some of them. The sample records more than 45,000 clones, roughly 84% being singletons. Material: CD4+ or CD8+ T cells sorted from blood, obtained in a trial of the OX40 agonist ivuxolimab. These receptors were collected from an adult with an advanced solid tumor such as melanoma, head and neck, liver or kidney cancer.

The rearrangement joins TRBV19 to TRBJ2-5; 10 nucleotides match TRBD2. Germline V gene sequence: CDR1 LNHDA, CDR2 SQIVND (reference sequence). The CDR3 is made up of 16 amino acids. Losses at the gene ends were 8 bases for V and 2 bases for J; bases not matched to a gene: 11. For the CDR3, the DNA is TGTGCCAGTGTGATAGCGGGAGGTTCCCATCAAGAGACCCAGTACTTC. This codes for CASVIAGGSHQETQYF.

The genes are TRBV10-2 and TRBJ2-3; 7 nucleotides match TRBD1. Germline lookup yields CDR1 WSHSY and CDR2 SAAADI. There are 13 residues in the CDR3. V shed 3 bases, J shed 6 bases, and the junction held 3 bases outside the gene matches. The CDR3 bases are TGCGCCAGCAGTGAAAACAGGGGTGATACGCAGTATTTT. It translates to CASSENRGDTQYF.

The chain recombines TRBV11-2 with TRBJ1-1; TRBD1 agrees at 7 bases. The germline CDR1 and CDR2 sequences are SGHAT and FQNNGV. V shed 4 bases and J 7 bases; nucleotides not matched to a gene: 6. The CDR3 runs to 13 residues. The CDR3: CASSWTGAREAFF. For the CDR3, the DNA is TGTGCCAGCAGCTGGACAGGAGCCCGTGAAGCTTTCTTT.

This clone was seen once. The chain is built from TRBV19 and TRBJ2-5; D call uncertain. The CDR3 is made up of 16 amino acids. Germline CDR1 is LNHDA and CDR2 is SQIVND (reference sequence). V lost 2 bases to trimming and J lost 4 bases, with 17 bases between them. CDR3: CASSISPRSTGETQYF. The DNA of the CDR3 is TGTGCCAGTAGTATAAGTCCCAGGTCAACGGGAGAGACCCAGTACTTC. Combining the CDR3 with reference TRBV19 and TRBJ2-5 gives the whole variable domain DGGITQSPKYLFRKEGQNVTLSCEQNLNHDAMYWYRQDPGQGLRLIYYSQIVNDFQKGDIAEGYSVSREKKESFPLTVTSAQKNPTAFYLCASSISPRSTGETQYFGPGTRLLVL.

The CDR3, as DNA: TGTGCCAGCAGCTCCAAGAACTACAGGGGAGCTGGAAACACCATATATTTT. Residues: CASSSKNYRGAGNTIYF. The chain joins TRBV5-4 to TRBJ1-3, with 7 nucleotides matching TRBD1. After removal of 3 bases from V and 2 bases from J, the junction contained 11 bases not matched to a gene. CDR1 SGHNT and CDR2 YYREEE come from the germline V gene (reference sequence). CDR3 length: 17 amino acids.

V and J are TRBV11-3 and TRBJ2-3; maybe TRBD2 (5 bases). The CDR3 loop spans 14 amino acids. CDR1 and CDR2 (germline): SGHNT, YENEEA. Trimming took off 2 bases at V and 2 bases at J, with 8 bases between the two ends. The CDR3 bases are TGTGCCAGCAGCTTATCGAGGGCCACAGATACGCAGTATTTT. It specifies CASSLSRATDTQYF. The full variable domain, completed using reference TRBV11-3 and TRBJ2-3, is EAGVVQSPRYKIIEKKQPVAFWCNPISGHNTLYWYLQNLGQGPELLIRYENEEAVDDSQLPKDRFSAERLKGVDSTLKIQPAELGDSAVYLCASSLSRATDTQYFGPGTRLTVL.

Here the CDR3 reads CASSLQGSNQPQHF. The CDR3 region has the DNA TGTGCCAGCAGCTTACAGGGAAGCAATCAGCCCCAGCATTTT. The rearrangement uses TRBV7-4 and TRBJ1-5, with TRBD1 as a possible D gene (5 bases). This CDR3 comprises 14 residues. Germline loops: CDR1 SGHVT, CDR2 SQSDAQ. Trimming left V 2 bases short and J 1 base short, with 6 bases between.

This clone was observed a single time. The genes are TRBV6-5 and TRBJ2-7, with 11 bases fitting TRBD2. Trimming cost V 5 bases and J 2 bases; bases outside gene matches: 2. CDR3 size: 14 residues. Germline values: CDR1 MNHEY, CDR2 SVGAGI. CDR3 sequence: CASSPLAGAYEQYF. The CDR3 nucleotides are TGTGCCAGCAGTCCACTAGCGGGAGCCTACGAGCAGTACTTC.